This T cell receptor (beta chain) emerged from a study of T cells in Graves' hyperthyroidism and ophthalmopathy. Study results and limitations: Separation of ophthalmopathy from stable hyperthyroidism was achieved by a 13 V-J model.

Amplification of TCR beta CDR3 regions used RNA as the template. The HTBI primer set served for first-round RT-PCR of the TCR CDR3. TCRdb reprocessed the multiplex PCR reads via MiXCR and lists one record per CDR3 protein. This table holds approximately 700,000 distinct CDR3 sequences, over 15% found once. Details on this clonotype: Its antigen is unknown.

The CDR3 length is 19 residues. V was clipped by 4 bases and J by 5 bases; unmatched bases: 17. CDR1 and CDR2 (germline): SGHAT, FQNNGV. The TCR comes from a man between 18 and 29 years old with Graves' hyperthyroidism. The chain joins TRBV11-2 to TRBJ2-2; 9 bases match TRBD1. Specimen: blood. CDR3 nucleotide sequence: TGTGCCAGCAGCTCCTATTTACCGACCCACAGGGGGCTAACCGGGGAGCTGTTTTTT. Amino acids: CASSSYLPTHRGLTGELFF.